These 17 T cell receptor beta chains share one sample of origin, sequenced in a study of T-cell memory formation after mild COVID-19. In TCRdb, the 5' RACE reads were re-called with MiXCR into one record per CDR3 protein. The sample records 110,000 or so distinct CDR3 sequences, 22% being singletons. Sequencing input: PBMCs or a T cell subset sorted from them (not recorded which). These receptors were taken from a man between 18 and 29 years old who had mild COVID-19 (a few samples of this study predate the infection). Cell type and time point are not known.

The chain couples TRBV4-2 to TRBJ2-1, with TRBD2 matching over 8 bases. The CDR3 spans 15 residues. Looked up from germline, CDR1 is LGHNA and CDR2 is YNFKEQ. V was clipped by 4 bases and J by 8 bases; unmatched bases: 10. In nucleotides, the CDR3 is TGTGCCAGCAGCCCGGGGAGCGGGGGCGGGGATGAGCAGTTCTTC. Translated: CASSPGSGGGDEQFF.

The chain has TRBV7-8 and TRBJ2-3; the D call may be TRBD1 or TRBD2 (5 bases each). This CDR3 is 14 amino acids long. Germline values: CDR1 SGHVS, CDR2 FQNEAQ. V was cut by 1 base and J by 3 bases, with 8 bases left in between. The CDR3 nucleotides read TGTGCCAGCAGCTTAGGGGACCAGACAGATACGCAGTATTTT. Protein product: CASSLGDQTDTQYF.

The chain carries TRBV15 and TRBJ2-5; 9 bases are a match to TRBD1. The germline CDR1 and CDR2 sequences are LNHNV and YYDKDF (reference sequence). The CDR3 extends over 16 amino acids. V gave up 1 base and J gave up 5 bases; unmatched junction bases: 8. In DNA form, the CDR3 reads TGTGCCACCAGCAGAGTACAGGGGGCTGCCGGGGAGACCCAGTACTTC. Amino acids: CATSRVQGAAGETQYF.

This clonotype turned up a few times. The genes are TRBV4-3 and TRBJ1-1; D unresolved. The V end lost 0 bases, the J end lost 0 bases, and 8 bases lay between the germline ends. The CDR3 is 15 amino acids. CDR1 and CDR2 from the germline V gene are LGHNA and YSLEER. CDR3 loop: CASSQELFLNTEAFF. CDR3 coding DNA: TGCGCCAGCAGCCAAGAGCTATTTCTGAACACTGAAGCTTTCTTT.

This clonotype was observed a few times. The genes are TRBV10-3 and TRBJ2-7; D ambiguous. The CDR3 runs 12 residues. Germline assignment: CDR1 ENHRY and CDR2 SYGVKD. Trimming left V 2 bases short and J 6 bases short, with 8 bases between. The CDR3 DNA is TGTGCCATCAGTGAGGGGGTCCGCGAGCAGTACTTC. This translates into CAISEGVREQYF.

The chain combines TRBV12-3 or TRBV12-4 with TRBJ1-2, with a tentative D call TRBD1 (5 bases). The V end was cut by 5 bases, the J end by 12 bases, with 16 bases between. CDR3 length equals 12 residues. The CDR3 is CASSLGEGTDTF. The CDR3 DNA reads as TGTGCCAGCAGTCTGGGGGAGGGGACCGACACCTTC.

The J gene is TRBJ2-2, the V gene TRBV7-6, with D perhaps matching TRBD2 (5 bases). The CDR3 has 14 residues. CDR1 and CDR2 from the germline V gene are SGHVS and FNYEAQ. Trimming shortened V by 6 bases and J by 8 bases, and 16 bases separated the two germline ends. The CDR3 is CASSPAENGGELFF. CDR3 coding DNA: TGTGCCAGCAGTCCAGCGGAGAACGGGGGGGAGCTGTTTTTT. The full variable domain, completed using reference TRBV7-6 and TRBJ2-2, is GAGVSQSPRYKVTKRGQDVALRCDPISGHVSLYWYRQALGQGPEFLTYFNYEAQQDKSGLPNDRFSAERPEGSISTLTIQRTEQRDSAMYRCASSPAENGGELFFGEGSRLTVL.

This clonotype turned up a few times. J is TRBJ2-2 and V is TRBV12-3 or TRBV12-4; 11 bases agree with TRBD1. The CDR3 contains 16 residues. V was pared by 5 bases and J by 4 bases, with 6 bases of the junction left unmatched. In nucleotides, the CDR3 is TGTGCCAGCAGTGACCGGGACAGGGGGATCACCGGGGAGCTGTTTTTT. Translated, it gives CASSDRDRGITGELFF.

This clonotype occurred a few times. The chain employs TRBV6-5 and TRBJ2-2, with a weak D call TRBD2 (5 bases). V shed 2 bases and J shed 6 bases, with 7 bases lying between them. CDR3 length: 13 amino acids. The V gene's germline CDR1 is MNHEY and CDR2 SVGAGI. CDR3 bases: TGTGCCAGCAGTTACGGGGAGCCCGGGGAGCTGTTTTTT. Protein: CASSYGEPGELFF.

The chain has TRBV7-9 and TRBJ1-1; 9 positions match TRBD1. CDR3 length equals 13 residues. In germline, CDR1 is SEHNR, CDR2 FQNEAQ (reference sequence). V was clipped by 4 bases and J by 7 bases; unmatched bases: 4. Here the CDR3 reads CASSSDRGVEAFF. The CDR3 coding sequence is TGTGCCAGCAGCTCGGACAGGGGTGTTGAAGCTTTCTTT.

This clonotype has only one observation. The chain carries TRBV4-1 and TRBJ2-2, with 8 bases that match TRBD1. This CDR3 has 15 amino acids. Germline V gene data show CDR1 as MGHRA and CDR2 as YSYEKL. V lost 1 base and J lost 7; bases outside the gene matches: 5. CDR3 region: CASSQVETGVGELFF. The CDR3 DNA follows: TGCGCCAGCAGCCAAGTCGAGACAGGGGTCGGGGAGCTGTTTTTT.

The chain recombines TRBV7-6 with TRBJ2-1; 7 positions match TRBD2. Germline CDR1 and CDR2: SGHVS and FNYEAQ. CDR3 size: 16 residues. The junction had 8 bases not matched to a gene; V was cut back by 1 base and J by 5 bases. CDR3 amino acids: CASSLVTLAADNEQFF. The CDR3 coding sequence is TGTGCCAGCAGCTTAGTCACGCTAGCGGCGGACAATGAGCAGTTCTTC.

This clonotype came up many times. The V and J genes are TRBV19 and TRBJ2-7; D not certain. V lost 4 bases and J 6 bases, leaving 13 bases between the germline ends. This CDR3 is 13 amino acids long. Germline CDR1 and CDR2: LNHDA and SQIVND (reference sequence). CDR3 in amino acids: CASSTTVATEQYF. DNA for the CDR3: TGTGCCAGTAGTACCACAGTGGCTACCGAGCAGTACTTC.

The CDR3 region has the DNA TGTGCCAGTGGTGGAGCTAGCTCCTACAATGAGCAGTTCTTC. Translated, it gives CASGGASSYNEQFF. The chain links TRBV19 to TRBJ2-1; unclear D gene. Germline V gives CDR1 LNHDA, CDR2 SQIVND (reference sequence). Trimming left V 8 bases short and J 0 bases short, with 11 bases between. The CDR3 is 14 residues long.

The gene calls are TRBV27 and TRBJ2-2; 8 bases map to TRBD2. The CDR3 consists of 15 residues. Germline-derived CDR1 and CDR2 are MNHEY and SMNVEV (reference sequence). The V gene end was trimmed by 6 bases and the J gene end by 0 bases; junction bases not matched to a gene: 3. The CDR3: CASRYGGANTGELFF. The CDR3 DNA reads as TGTGCCAGCAGATACGGGGGGGCGAACACCGGGGAGCTGTTTTTT.

This clonotype is a singleton in its sample. The chain combines TRBV12-3 or TRBV12-4 with TRBJ2-1; TRBD2 agrees at 7 bases. The CDR3 extends over 16 amino acids. V shed 1 base and J 1 base; nucleotides not matched to a gene: 4. CDR3 nucleotides: TGTGCCAGCAGTTTAGGGTTCGGGGGGTCCTACAATGAGCAGTTCTTC. The encoded protein is CASSLGFGGSYNEQFF.

V usage is TRBV11-2 and J usage is TRBJ1-4; 10 bases agree with TRBD1. Per the germline V gene, CDR1 is SGHAT and CDR2 is FQNNGV. With V trimmed by 4 bases and J by 6 bases, 8 bases remained unmatched. CDR3 length equals 16 residues. In nucleotides, the CDR3 is TGTGCCAGCAGCTCTACCGGGACAGGGGAGTATGAAAAACTGTTTTTT. It translates to CASSSTGTGEYEKLFF.